Listed here are 23 T cell receptor beta chains from one sample, sequenced in a study of beta chain features in type 1 diabetes. The investigators reverse transcribed all of the isolated RNA, so they sequenced expressed TCRB transcripts. Generated by immunoSEQ multiplex PCR, the TCRdb table keeps only in-frame clones and is missing some. This sample has almost 350,000 clones, with roughly 9% found just once. Study observations and caveats: Shorter TCRB CDR3s, moderately but significantly so, were found in Type 1 diabetes patients in all four CD4+ subsets.

For these TCRs, the target antigens are not known. The specimen was central memory CD4+ T cells from blood. Every receptor here comes from a man younger than 40 with type 1 diabetes.

This clone has just a few counts. The chain is built from TRBV4-1 and TRBJ2-5; D ambiguous. The CDR3 is 13 residues long. Per the germline V gene, CDR1 is MGHRA and CDR2 is YSYEKL. With 0 bases removed from V and 5 bases from J, the gap between germline ends came to 7 bases. The CDR3: CASSQDARETQYF. The CDR3 DNA is TGCGCCAGCAGCCAAGATGCCAGGGAGACCCAGTACTTC.

The rearrangement uses TRBV11-2 and TRBJ1-6; D remains ambiguous. From germline, CDR1 is SGHAT and CDR2 FQNNGV. Trimming stripped 0 bases from V and 5 bases from J, with 8 bases between. The CDR3 totals 15 residues. CDR3 amino acids: CASSLEAGDNSPLHF. In nucleotides, the CDR3 is TGTGCCAGCAGCTTAGAGGCCGGGGATAATTCACCCCTCCACTTT.

This clone was observed a few times. The chain links TRBV7-6 to TRBJ2-2; 9 bases match TRBD1. The J segment lost 4 bases and the V segment lost 5 bases, leaving 2 bases of the junction unmatched. The V gene's germline CDR1 is SGHVS and CDR2 FNYEAQ. CDR3 size: 14 residues. CDR3 in DNA: TGTGCCAGCAGCCTGACAGGGGGCACCGGGGAGCTGTTTTTT. Translated: CASSLTGGTGELFF.

CDR3 DNA sequence: TGTGCCAGCAGGCCCGAGGTTAACTCAGATACGCAGTATTTT. As protein: CASRPEVNSDTQYF. The chain joins TRBV2 to TRBJ2-3, with D uncertain. There are 14 residues in the CDR3. Trimming took 6 bases from V and 4 from J, leaving 14 bases between them. Per the germline V gene, CDR1 is SNHLY and CDR2 is FYNNEI. Supplemented by reference TRBV2 and TRBJ2-3, the full variable domain reads EPEVTQTPSHQVTQMGQEVILRCVPISNHLYFYWYRQILGQKVEFLVSFYNNEISEKSEIFDDQFSVERPDGSNFTLKIRSTKLEDSAMYFCASRPEVNSDTQYFGPGTRLTVL.

The chain couples TRBV7-2 to TRBJ2-3; 9 nucleotides match TRBD1. Germline trimming cut 4 bases from V and 3 bases from J; bases unmatched to any gene: 8. Germline CDR1 is SGHTA and CDR2 is FQGNSA. The CDR3 runs to 16 residues. For the CDR3, the DNA is TGTGCCAGCAGCTCCGCACCGGGACAGGGTACAGATACGCAGTATTTT. It is translated as CASSSAPGQGTDTQYF. The full variable domain, rest sourced from reference TRBV7-2 and TRBJ2-3, is GAGVSQSPSNKVTEKGKDVELRCDPISGHTALYWYRQSLGQGLEFLIYFQGNSAPDKSGLPSDRFSAERTGGSVSTLTIQRTQQEDSAVYLCASSSAPGQGTDTQYFGPGTRLTVL.

The chain carries TRBV7-8 and TRBJ1-1; 9 bases match TRBD1. There are 14 residues in the CDR3. CDR1 is SGHVS, CDR2 FQNEAQ, per germline. The V and J ends lost 6 bases and 5 bases, in that order; junction bases with no gene match: 7. In DNA form, the CDR3 reads TGTGCCAGCAGTCCTGGGACAGGGCTGACTGAAGCTTTCTTT. Encoded protein: CASSPGTGLTEAFF.

The chain recombines TRBV7-8 with TRBJ1-2; D is uncertain. Germline-derived CDR1 and CDR2 are SGHVS and FQNEAQ. This CDR3 has 11 residues. Trimming pared 8 bases from V and 1 base from J, leaving 5 bases between. CDR3 region: CASGNNYGYTF. CDR3 DNA sequence: TGTGCCAGCGGTAATAACTATGGCTACACCTTC.

This clone was counted only a few times. The chain joins TRBV7-9 to TRBJ2-7; 9 nucleotides match TRBD1. V shed 5 bases and J 4 bases; nucleotides not matched to a gene: 6. The CDR3 runs 14 residues. Germline V gives CDR1 SEHNR, CDR2 FQNEAQ (reference sequence). The CDR3 reads CASSRRDRVYEQYF. The CDR3 DNA reads TGTGCCAGCAGCCGACGGGACAGGGTTTACGAGCAGTACTTC. Full variable domain (missing parts from reference TRBV7-9 and TRBJ2-7): DTGVSQNPRHKITKRGQNVTFRCDPISEHNRLYWYRQTLGQGPEFLTYFQNEAQLEKSRLLSDRFSAERPKGSFSTLEIQRTEQGDSAMYLCASSRRDRVYEQYFGPGTRLTVT.

This clone showed up many times. The chain couples TRBV7-9 to TRBJ2-3; D possibly corresponds to TRBD1 (5 bases). V lost 1 base and J 4 bases, leaving 15 bases between the germline ends. This CDR3 is built from 16 residues. CDR1 and CDR2 (germline): SEHNR, FQNEAQ (reference sequence). DNA for the CDR3: TGTGCCAGCAGCTTAGGAACAGGCACCCGTCCAGATACGCAGTATTTT. Translated, it gives CASSLGTGTRPDTQYF.

This clone appeared a few times. This sequence joins TRBV6-1 and TRBJ1-3; D remains ambiguous. Looked up from germline, CDR1 is MNHNS and CDR2 is SASEGT. Trimming left V 1 base short and J 0 bases short, with 7 bases between. This CDR3 spans 15 amino acids. CDR3: CASSEGGGSGNTIYF. The CDR3 DNA reads as TGTGCCAGCAGTGAAGGGGGAGGCTCTGGAAACACCATATATTTT.

V usage is TRBV7-2 and J usage is TRBJ2-3; TRBD1 matches 8 bases. This CDR3 comprises 14 residues. CDR1 is SGHTA and CDR2 is FQGNSA in the germline V gene. V was pared by 1 base and J by 5 bases, with 2 bases of the junction left unmatched. The chain's CDR3 is CASSLGTGIDTQYF. CDR3 DNA sequence: TGTGCCAGCAGCTTAGGGACAGGGATAGATACGCAGTATTTT.

This clone was observed a handful of times. The V and J genes are TRBV7-9 and TRBJ2-7; weak D call: TRBD1 (6 bases). From germline, CDR1 is SEHNR and CDR2 FQNEAQ (reference sequence). This CDR3 has 13 amino acids. V was pared by 10 bases and J by 3 bases, with 16 bases between. The CDR3 DNA sequence: TGTGCCATAGGCCGGGACACCATCTACGAGCAGTACTTC. This encodes CAIGRDTIYEQYF.

Many counts were recorded for this clone. The chain couples TRBV15 to TRBJ1-2; TRBD1 matches 9 bases. The CDR3 contains 13 residues. Germline-derived CDR1 and CDR2 are LNHNV and YYDKDF (reference sequence). The J segment lost 8 bases and the V segment lost 5 bases, leaving 6 bases of the junction unmatched. DNA for the CDR3: TGTGCCACCAGCCCAAGGACAGGGGAAGGCTACACCTTC. Residues: CATSPRTGEGYTF.

This clone was observed many times. The V call is TRBV10-3, the J call TRBJ2-6; D not certain. V was shortened by 9 bases and J by 0 bases, with 9 bases between the two germline ends. The CDR3 contains 14 residues. The germline V gene encodes CDR1 ENHRY and CDR2 SYGVKD. The CDR3 DNA is TGTGCCATATCAGAGAGCTCTGGGGCCAACGTCCTGACTTTC. It specifies CAISESSGANVLTF.

A few counts support this clone. The genes are TRBV2 and TRBJ2-7, with a weak D call TRBD1 (6 bases). V gave up 6 bases and J gave up 0 bases, with 12 bases separating them. This CDR3 has 14 residues. Germline V CDR1 and CDR2: SNHLY, FYNNEI. The CDR3 sequence: CASRPGTNSYEQYF. For the CDR3, the DNA is TGTGCCAGCAGACCCGGGACAAACTCCTACGAGCAGTACTTC.

This clone was seen a few times. This rearrangement joins TRBV5-4 to TRBJ1-1; 9 positions agree with TRBD1. The V and J ends lost 4 bases and 5 bases, in that order; junction bases with no gene match: 18. CDR3 size: 18 residues. CDR1 SGHNT and CDR2 YYREEE come from the germline V gene (reference sequence). The CDR3 region is CASSGLINADRGNTEAFF. CDR3 nucleotides: TGTGCCAGCAGCGGTCTGATCAATGCGGACAGGGGAAATACTGAAGCTTTCTTT.

This sequence joins TRBV11-2 and TRBJ1-2; D is unclear. Trimming took off 5 bases at V and 5 bases at J, with 12 bases between the two ends. The CDR3 is made up of 13 amino acids. Germline V CDR1 and CDR2: SGHAT, FQNNGV. CDR3 DNA sequence: TGTGCCAGCAGCGCTAATCCGGGTTATGGCTACACCTTC. Its protein product is CASSANPGYGYTF.

This clone came up a few times. The chain joins TRBV4-3 to TRBJ2-6; D gene ambiguous. The length of the CDR3 is 18 residues. Germline V lookup: CDR1 LGHNA, CDR2 YSLEER. V was shortened by 3 bases and J by 4 bases, with 19 bases between the two germline ends. As DNA, the CDR3 is TGCGCCAGCAGCCACCTCGCTCCAAGGACCTGGGGGGCCAACGTCCTGACTTTC. It encodes CASSHLAPRTWGANVLTF.

V usage is TRBV7-2 and J usage is TRBJ2-1; no reliable D call. This CDR3 comprises 15 residues. The V gene lost 6 bases and the J gene lost 3 bases, with 15 bases spanning the gap. CDR1 and CDR2 from the germline V gene are SGHTA and FQGNSA. The CDR3 DNA follows: TGTGCCAGCAGTTTCCAAAGGGTAGTCTACAATGAGCAGTTCTTC. Its translation is CASSFQRVVYNEQFF.

J is TRBJ1-6 and V is TRBV6-5; D uncertain. CDR3 length: 14 amino acids. V lost 6 bases to trimming and J lost 8 bases, with 14 bases between them. Per the germline V gene, CDR1 is MNHEY and CDR2 is SVGAGI. CDR3 DNA sequence: TGTGCCAGCAGCGAGACCGGAAGCTATTCACCCCTCCACTTT. Translated: CASSETGSYSPLHF.

The rearrangement uses TRBV28 and TRBJ1-6; D is uncertain. Trimming stripped 3 bases from V and 7 bases from J, with 4 bases between. Per the germline V gene, CDR1 is MDHEN and CDR2 is SYDVKM. The CDR3 has 12 amino acids. The CDR3 is CASSFGNSPLHF. CDR3 coding DNA: TGTGCCAGCAGTTTCGGGAATTCACCCCTCCACTTT.

There are a few counts of this clone. The chain couples TRBV10-1 to TRBJ2-1; D call uncertain. Trimming stripped 8 bases from V and 6 bases from J, with 14 bases between. The CDR3 length is 13 residues. Germline CDR1 reads WNHNN; CDR2 reads SYGVQD (reference sequence). CDR3 in DNA: TGCGCCAGCTCTACCTCCGTGGGCAATGAGCAGTTCTTC. Its protein is CASSTSVGNEQFF.

This clone occurred many times. J is TRBJ1-3 and V is TRBV19, with D uncertain. There are 17 residues in the CDR3. Germline loops: CDR1 LNHDA, CDR2 SQIVND (reference sequence). V lost 6 bases and J lost 8, with 26 bases in between. For the CDR3, the DNA is TGTGCCAGTAGGGGAAGATACAGCGCACAGAAGAGGGACACCATATATTTT. This sequence encodes CASRGRYSAQKRDTIYF.